This T cell receptor (beta chain) is from a study of brain T cells in children with intractable seizures. This CDR3 is 14 amino acids long. V was clipped by 5 bases and J by 8 bases; unmatched bases: 4. CDR1 is SGHTA, CDR2 FQGNSA, per germline. By share of the sample, this clone is medium-sized. Sequenced by immunoSEQ multiplex PCR; TCRdb stores in-frame clones only, minus some. The sample has some 10,000 clones, 69% seen once; the top ten hold 15% to 20%. Surgery cases with the highest brain T cell transcript signatures were chosen for sequencing. The chain employs TRBV7-2 and TRBJ1-4, with 11 bases fitting TRBD1. The sequencing here drew on resected brain tissue, taken at surgery. The sequence derives from a girl aged 2 to 10 with tuberous sclerosis and intractable seizures. The CDR3 here is CASSRDRGKEKLFF. As DNA, the CDR3 is TGTGCCAGCAGCCGGGACAGGGGGAAGGAAAAACTGTTTTTT. The complete variable domain, with remaining parts taken from reference TRBV7-2 and TRBJ1-4, reads GAGVSQSPSNKVTEKGKDVELRCDPISGHTALYWYRQSLGQGLEFLIYFQGNSAPDKSGLPSDRFSAERTGGSVSTLTIQRTQQEDSAVYLCASSRDRGKEKLFFGSGTQLSVL.